Listed below are T cell receptor beta chains from one sample, sequenced in a study of OX40 agonist ivuxolimab in advanced cancers. Using immunoSEQ multiplex PCR, the repertoire was profiled, and TCRdb retains in-frame clones only, with some absent. This table holds approximately 70,000 clones, approximately 90% found once. The input for sequencing was CD4+ or CD8+ T cells sorted from blood, taken in a trial of the OX40 agonist ivuxolimab. Receptors were obtained from an adult with an advanced solid tumor such as melanoma, head and neck, liver or kidney cancer. Both conserved end residues are part of each CDR3. The order of the fields is J gene, clone size, D gene, V gene, CDR3 protein, CDR3 DNA. The D gene is left open where the match is weak. The size field is filled for only some rows; it gives once, few, many or a size class.

TRBJ1-1 | once | . | TRBV6-5 | CASSYDGGLTEAFF | TGTGCCAGCAGTTACGATGGGGGTCTAACTGAAGCTTTCTTT
TRBJ1-2 | . | . | TRBV6-5 | CASSSSAPYGYTF | TGTGCCAGCAGTTCCTCAGCACCCTATGGCTACACCTTC
TRBJ2-4 | . | . | TRBV7-2 | CASSLEGGLAKNIQYF | TGTGCCAGCAGCTTAGAAGGGGGGTTAGCCAAAAACATTCAGTACTTC
TRBJ2-3 | . | TRBD2 | TRBV7-8 | CASSLRSSGGTDTQYF | TGTGCCAGCAGCTTAAGGAGCAGCGGGGGCACAGATACGCAGTATTTT
TRBJ1-4 | . | TRBD1 | TRBV7-8 | CASSPQGVANEKLFF | TGTGCCAGCAGCCCCCAGGGGGTTGCTAATGAAAAACTGTTTTTT
TRBJ2-1 | . | TRBD2 | TRBV7-9 | CASTDPASGSNEQFF | TGTGCCAGCACCGATCCGGCTAGCGGGAGCAATGAGCAGTTCTTC
TRBJ2-3 | . | . | TRBV30 | CACQYSDTQYF | TGTGCCTGTCAATATAGCGATACGCAGTATTTT
TRBJ2-1 | . | . | TRBV7-2 | CASSSPPLGNEQFF | TGTGCCAGCAGCTCGCCCCCACTTGGGAATGAGCAGTTCTTC
TRBJ2-1 | once | . | TRBV9 | CASSVRGVDEQFF | TGTGCCAGCAGCGTGAGAGGGGTCGATGAGCAGTTCTTC
TRBJ1-5 | few | . | TRBV11-2 | CASSNLTQPQHF | TGTGCCAGCAGCAATCTAACGCAGCCCCAGCATTTT
TRBJ2-2 | . | TRBD2 | TRBV28 | CASSRTSGFGELFF | TGTGCCAGCAGTAGGACTAGCGGGTTTGGGGAGCTGTTTTTT
TRBJ2-2 | . | . | TRBV7-7 | CASSLAYRDGNTGELFF | TGTGCTAGCAGCTTAGCCTACCGGGACGGAAACACCGGGGAGCTGTTTTTT
TRBJ2-1 | . | . | TRBV7-2 | CASSLQSGDGEQFF | TGTGCCAGCAGCTTACAATCCGGAGATGGTGAGCAGTTCTTC
TRBJ2-2 | . | . | TRBV18 | CASSPQTGPGELFF | TGTGCCAGCTCACCACAGACCGGACCCGGGGAGCTGTTTTTT
TRBJ1-2 | medium-sized | TRBD1 | TRBV7-2 | CASSPTGDYGYTF | TGTGCCAGCAGCCCTACAGGGGACTATGGCTACACCTTC
TRBJ2-1 | . | . | TRBV7-7 | CASSLGDNNEQFF | TGTGCTAGCAGCTTAGGGGACAACAATGAGCAGTTCTTC
TRBJ2-3 | . | TRBD2 | TRBV2 | CASSPTSGGRDTQYF | TGTGCCAGCAGTCCCACTAGCGGGGGAAGAGATACGCAGTATTTT
TRBJ2-5 | . | . | TRBV6-1 | CASSGVGETQYF | TGTGCCAGCAGTGGTGTGGGAGAGACCCAGTACTTC
TRBJ1-1 | few | . | TRBV11-2 | CASSSPTPSGTEAFF | TGTGCCAGCAGTTCCCCAACTCCATCGGGAACTGAAGCTTTCTTT
TRBJ1-5 | few | . | TRBV4-3 | CASSPEGGNQPQHF | TGCGCCAGCAGCCCCGAGGGGGGCAATCAGCCCCAGCATTTT
TRBJ2-6 | . | . | TRBV6-5 | CASSYSSSGANVLTF | TGTGCCAGCAGTTACTCGAGCTCTGGGGCCAACGTCCTGACTTTC
TRBJ1-1 | once | . | TRBV7-6 | CASSLSGNTEAFF | TGTGCCAGCAGCTTATCAGGGAACACTGAAGCTTTCTTT
TRBJ2-1 | . | TRBD2 | TRBV5-4 | CASSFSSREALSLF | TGTGCCAGCAGCTTTAGTTCGCGGGAGGCCTTGTCGCTCTTC
TRBJ1-2 | few | . | TRBV7-9 | CASSLGQRSNYGYTF | TGTGCCAGCAGCTTAGGCCAGCGATCTAACTATGGCTACACCTTC
TRBJ1-1 | . | . | TRBV19 | CASSIRHNRNTEAFF | TGTGCCAGTAGTATAAGACACAATCGGAACACTGAAGCTTTCTTT
TRBJ2-1 | . | . | TRBV27 | CASRDYNEQFF | TGTGCCAGCAGAGATTACAATGAGCAGTTCTTC
TRBJ1-2 | . | TRBD1 | TRBV7-9 | CASSFVAGDRGTLNYGYTF | TGTGCCAGCAGCTTCGTCGCGGGGGACAGGGGGACCCTTAACTATGGCTACACCTTC
TRBJ2-6 | . | . | TRBV15 | CATSWGRKSGANVLTF | TGTGCCACCAGCTGGGGACGCAAGTCTGGGGCCAACGTCCTGACTTTC
TRBJ2-1 | . | . | TRBV6-4 | CASSPQPSSYNEQFF | TGTGCCAGCAGTCCTCAGCCGAGCTCCTACAATGAGCAGTTCTTC
TRBJ2-5 | . | TRBD2 | TRBV4-1 | CASSQGRTSGQETQYF | TGCGCCAGCAGCCAAGGAAGGACTAGCGGCCAAGAGACCCAGTACTTC
TRBJ2-2 | . | . | TRBV7-2 | CASSFGPSGTGELFF | TGTGCCAGCAGCTTTGGTCCATCGGGTACCGGGGAGCTGTTTTTT